These 29 T cell receptor beta chains came from one sample sequenced in a study of T cells after yellow fever vaccination. Using its own MiXCR run on the 5' RACE reads, TCRdb lists one record per CDR3 protein. The sample shows 200,000 to 300,000 distinct CDR3 sequences, roughly 6.3% of them seen only once. Specimen: CD4+ T cells sorted from PBMCs, collected on the day of the yellow fever booster vaccination. The origin of the receptors is a man aged 30-40 years who received the YFV17D yellow fever vaccine.

This clonotype was recorded many times. The chain uses TRBV3-1 and TRBJ2-3; D remains unclear. Germline CDR1 reads LGHDT; CDR2 reads YNNKEL (reference sequence). The CDR3 contains 13 residues. The V gene lost 0 bases and the J gene lost 10 bases, with 11 bases spanning the gap. CDR3 protein: CASSQDPLPAQYF. CDR3 bases: TGTGCCAGCAGCCAAGATCCCCTACCGGCGCAGTATTTT.

In this sample, this clonotype turned up a few times. The chain employs TRBV29-1 and TRBJ2-2; D is perhaps TRBD1 (5 bases). The CDR3 sequence is 11 residues long. Deletions cut 4 bases from V and 6 bases from J, with 6 bases between. Germline values: CDR1 SQVTM, CDR2 ANQGSEA. In DNA, the CDR3 is TGCAGCGTTGGGGGCGCCGGGGAGCTGTTTTTT. This translates into CSVGGAGELFF.

This clonotype has just a few counts. The rearrangement uses TRBV12-3 or TRBV12-4 and TRBJ2-1, with 7 bases that match TRBD2. With 7 bases clipped from V and 2 bases from J, the junction kept 5 bases outside the gene matches. CDR3 length: 14 residues. This CDR3 is CASNPLAAYNEQFF. DNA for the CDR3: TGTGCCAGCAACCCTCTAGCGGCCTACAATGAGCAGTTCTTC.

This clonotype was found many times. The chain carries TRBV5-1 and TRBJ2-1, with D possibly TRBD2 on 5 matching bases. Germline V gene sequence: CDR1 SGHRS, CDR2 YFSETQ. Trimming took 1 base from V and 8 from J, leaving 10 bases between them. This CDR3 contains 13 residues. CDR3 in DNA: TGCGCCAGCAGCTTGAGTGGGAGCGATGAGCAGTTCTTC. The encoded protein is CASSLSGSDEQFF.

A remark on this clonotype: A read error may produce the germline difference seen at one junction end. The gene calls are TRBV11-2 and TRBJ2-5; a weak D match, TRBD2 (7 bases). Looked up from germline, CDR1 is SGHAT and CDR2 is FQNNGV. The length of the CDR3 is 15 residues. CDR3 coding DNA: TGTTCCAGCAGCTTCCCACTGGGGGGGCGAGAGACCCAGTACTTC. The encoded protein is CSSSFPLGGRETQYF.

This clonotype was picked up many times. The rearrangement links TRBV20-1 to TRBJ1-1; 12 positions agree with TRBD1. The V gene end was trimmed by 3 bases and the J gene end by 5 bases; junction bases not matched to a gene: 7. CDR3 length: 15 amino acids. Germline V CDR1 and CDR2: DFQATT, SNEGSKA (reference sequence). The CDR3 loop reads CSASGTGGLLTEAFF. The CDR3 bases are TGCAGTGCTAGTGGGACAGGGGGCTTGCTGACTGAAGCTTTCTTT.

This clonotype was recorded many times. This sequence joins TRBV5-1 and TRBJ2-1; D ambiguous. Deletions cut 4 bases from V and 9 bases from J, with 14 bases between. The V gene's germline CDR1 is SGHRS and CDR2 YFSETQ. The CDR3 loop spans 13 amino acids. CDR3 sequence: CASSLESTAEQFF. DNA of the CDR3: TGCGCCAGCAGCCTGGAATCGACCGCTGAGCAGTTCTTC.

This clonotype was seen more than once but under ten times. This sequence joins TRBV6-6 and TRBJ2-7; D perhaps matches TRBD2 (6 bases). With 8 bases removed from V and 9 bases from J, the gap between germline ends came to 14 bases. The CDR3 length is 11 residues. Germline V gene data show CDR1 as MNHNY and CDR2 as SVGAGI (reference sequence). CDR3 sequence reads: CASSADGGQYF. For the CDR3, the DNA is TGTGCCAGCTCCGCCGACGGGGGGCAGTACTTC.

The V call is TRBV20-1, the J call TRBJ2-1; a weak D match, TRBD2 (6 bases). The CDR3 is 12 amino acids. V was cut by 5 bases and J by 7 bases, with 12 bases left in between. Germline V CDR1 and CDR2: DFQATT, SNEGSKA (reference sequence). The CDR3 region is CSAPRRENEQFF. CDR3 nucleotide sequence: TGCAGTGCTCCGCGGAGGGAAAATGAGCAGTTCTTC.

CDR3 residues: CASSLVRGGVYEQYF. The DNA for the CDR3 is TGTGCCAGCAGCTTAGTCAGAGGGGGGGTCTACGAGCAGTACTTC. The genes are TRBV7-2 and TRBJ2-7, with D tentatively TRBD2 (7 bases). V was shortened by 1 base and J by 3 bases, with 13 bases between the two germline ends. This CDR3 has 15 amino acids. Germline V lookup: CDR1 SGHTA, CDR2 FQGNSA.

This clonotype has a count of ten or more. This chain links TRBV15 with TRBJ2-7; D tentatively fits TRBD1 or TRBD2 (5 bases each). The V and J ends lost 0 bases and 7 bases respectively, with 19 bases between them. The CDR3 sequence is 16 residues long. The V gene's germline CDR1 is LNHNV and CDR2 YYDKDF (reference sequence). The CDR3 is CATSRDSLTPGAEQYF. CDR3 DNA: TGTGCCACCAGCAGAGATTCCCTGACCCCCGGGGCTGAGCAGTACTTC.

This clonotype was detected only a few times. The chain joins TRBV29-1 to TRBJ2-3; D unresolved. Germline V gives CDR1 SQVTM, CDR2 ANQGSEA. Between the trimmed V and J ends, which lost 3 bases and 0 bases, there was a span of 4 bases. The CDR3 sequence is 12 residues long. This CDR3 is CSVEGSTDTQYF. For the CDR3, the DNA is TGCAGCGTTGAGGGGAGCACAGATACGCAGTATTTT.

This clonotype occurred many times. CDR3 sequence: CASSEQGGTGELFF. The CDR3 DNA follows: TGTGCCAGCAGTGAACAGGGGGGCACCGGGGAGCTGTTTTTT. This rearrangement joins TRBV6-4 to TRBJ2-2; 8 nucleotides line up with TRBD1. CDR1 is MRHNA and CDR2 is SNTAGT in the germline V gene. The CDR3 is 14 amino acids. With V trimmed by 3 bases and J by 4 bases, 1 base remained unmatched.

The chain employs TRBV20-1 and TRBJ2-1, with D perhaps being TRBD1 or TRBD2 (6 bases each). The germline V and J ends were trimmed by 3 bases and 3 bases, with 15 bases remaining between them. The CDR3 is made up of 15 amino acids. Germline V gene sequence: CDR1 DFQATT, CDR2 SNEGSKA (reference sequence). In DNA, the CDR3 is TGCAGTGCTAGGGAGGGGGTATCCCTCTACAATGAGCAGTTCTTC. Translated, it gives CSAREGVSLYNEQFF.

This rearrangement joins TRBV10-2 to TRBJ2-7; D gene unclear. V lost 10 bases and J 0 bases, leaving 13 bases between the germline ends. Per the germline V gene, CDR1 is WSHSY and CDR2 is SAAADI. This CDR3 region has 13 residues. The CDR3 DNA follows: TGCGCCACCGCAAGGGCAGGCTCCTACGAGCAGTACTTC. It is translated as CATARAGSYEQYF.

The CDR3 DNA sequence: TGTGCCAGCAGCCAGCTACGACAGGGATTCGGCTACACCTTC. This translates into CASSQLRQGFGYTF. The chain recombines TRBV14 with TRBJ1-2, with 7 bases identical to TRBD1. The CDR3 is 14 residues long. Per germline, CDR1 SGHDN and CDR2 FVKESK. Trimming cost V 3 bases and J 8 bases; bases outside gene matches: 9.

This clonotype has at least ten counts. The chain uses TRBV12-3 or TRBV12-4 and TRBJ2-5; D is undetermined. The CDR3 is 12 residues long. Trimming took 6 bases from V and 1 from J, leaving 6 bases between them. This chain's CDR3 is CASRWAQETQYF. The DNA for the CDR3 is TGTGCCAGCAGGTGGGCCCAAGAGACCCAGTACTTC.

A few counts support this clonotype. CDR3 residues: CASSQGGRLTGELFF. The DNA for the CDR3 is TGCGCCAGCAGCCAAGGGGGACGGCTAACCGGGGAGCTGTTTTTT. This chain connects TRBV4-3 to TRBJ2-2; D is perhaps TRBD1 or TRBD2 (5 bases each). Per germline, CDR1 LGHNA and CDR2 YSLEER. With 1 base removed from V and 5 bases from J, the gap between germline ends came to 11 bases. The CDR3 contains 15 residues.

This clonotype was counted many times. The V and J genes are TRBV3-1 and TRBJ2-7; 10 bases align to TRBD1. CDR3 length equals 13 residues. Germline V gene data show CDR1 as LGHDT and CDR2 as YNNKEL (reference sequence). V lost 4 bases, J lost 7 bases, and 4 bases stayed unmatched. The CDR3 DNA reads TGTGCCAGCAGCCGGGACAGGGGTCGTGAGCAGTACTTC. The encoded protein is CASSRDRGREQYF.

This clonotype was seen repeatedly, ten times or more. At one end, the junction sequence differs from germline, possibly due to a read error. CDR3 coding DNA: TGTGCTAGCAGCCCGGCCGGGACCGTAGGGAACGAGCAGTACTTC. This sequence encodes CASSPAGTVGNEQYF. This chain connects TRBV7-7 to TRBJ2-7; D possibly uses TRBD1 or TRBD2 (5 bases each). Germline values: CDR1 SSHAT, CDR2 FNYEAQ (reference sequence). The CDR3 totals 15 residues.

The chain combines TRBV12-3 or TRBV12-4 with TRBJ2-3; D unresolved. CDR3 length equals 15 residues. V was cut by 3 bases and J by 3 bases, with 13 bases left in between. The CDR3: CASSFKLQRTDTQYF. The CDR3 coding sequence is TGTGCCAGCAGTTTTAAACTACAGAGGACAGATACGCAGTATTTT.

This clonotype appeared many times. This chain connects TRBV12-3 or TRBV12-4 to TRBJ2-1, with no clear D. The CDR3 runs to 12 residues. V was pared by 6 bases and J by 12 bases, with 15 bases between. The CDR3 region is CASSPLGIGQFF. The CDR3 nucleotides are TGTGCCAGCAGCCCCCTAGGGATAGGGCAGTTCTTC.

This clonotype appeared a few times. The J gene is TRBJ2-7, the V gene TRBV6-2 or TRBV6-3; TRBD1 matches 8 bases. The germline V gene encodes CDR1 MNHEY and CDR2 SVGEGT. The CDR3 extends over 15 amino acids. The V segment lost 3 bases and the J segment 1 base; nucleotides outside the gene matches: 5. As DNA, the CDR3 is TGTGCCAGCAGTTATCTCGACAGGGGATCCTACGAGCAGTACTTC. Protein: CASSYLDRGSYEQYF.

This clonotype was detected ten times or more. The chain joins TRBV28 to TRBJ2-3; unclear D gene. Germline CDR1 is MDHEN and CDR2 is SYDVKM. Trimming stripped 7 bases from V and 6 bases from J, with 14 bases between. The CDR3 covers 13 residues. The CDR3 region is CASTLLSRDTQYF. The CDR3, as DNA: TGTGCCAGCACTCTCCTCTCAAGGGATACGCAGTATTTT.

This clonotype has a count of ten or more. V and J are TRBV9 and TRBJ2-7; the D gene is possibly TRBD1 (6 bases). This CDR3 is 14 amino acids long. Trimming took off 5 bases at V and 0 bases at J, with 12 bases between the two ends. Germline V gives CDR1 SGDLS, CDR2 YYNGEE. Written as DNA, the CDR3 is TGTGCCAGCAGTGGACAGATCGACTCCTACGAGCAGTACTTC. This codes for CASSGQIDSYEQYF.

The chain couples TRBV19 to TRBJ2-2, with D tentatively TRBD2 (5 bases). The germline gives CDR1 LNHDA, CDR2 SQIVND (reference sequence). Between the trimmed V and J ends, which lost 5 bases and 2 bases, there was a span of 9 bases. The CDR3 contains 14 residues. CDR3 nucleotide sequence: TGTGCCAGTAGTTGGAGGTTAAACACCGGGGAGCTGTTTTTT. Its protein product is CASSWRLNTGELFF.

This clonotype was counted ten times or more. The chain couples TRBV5-1 to TRBJ2-5, with 8 bases fitting TRBD2. The length of the CDR3 is 17 residues. CDR1 is SGHRS, CDR2 YFSETQ, per germline. V trimming: 2 bases; J trimming: 4 bases; junction bases outside the gene matches: 13. CDR3 residues: CASSFGSSGPRRETQYF. CDR3 DNA: TGCGCCAGCAGCTTCGGTTCTAGCGGGCCCCGGAGAGAGACCCAGTACTTC.

This clonotype was observed many times. The chain carries TRBV7-2 and TRBJ2-7, with D unresolved. The CDR3 extends over 12 amino acids. CDR1 SGHTA and CDR2 FQGNSA come from the germline V gene. V was shortened by 3 bases and J by 3 bases, with 6 bases between the two germline ends. DNA of the CDR3: TGTGCCAGCAGCTTGGACCACTACGAGCAGTACTTC. Translated: CASSLDHYEQYF.

This clonotype was picked up a small number of times. This CDR3 is CASSFGGSRTEAFF. Written as DNA, the CDR3 is TGTGCCAGCAGTTTTGGTGGATCGAGGACTGAAGCTTTCTTT. This rearrangement joins TRBV12-3 or TRBV12-4 to TRBJ1-1; D not resolved. This CDR3 has 14 amino acids. Trimming removed 3 bases at V and 5 bases at J, with 13 bases between.